These 16 T cell receptor beta chains were all obtained from the same sample, sequenced in a study of technical replicates of blood from a handful of donors. Assay used: immunoSEQ multiplex PCR; TCRdb lists only in-frame clones, some missing. The sample comprises 51,000 or so clones, about 94% of which are singletons, and about 3.9% rests with the top ten. Sequences were obtained from PBMCs. These TCRs come from a human donor in good health. Some clones in this sample may be carry-over from other donors' samples.

The chain employs TRBV4-1 and TRBJ1-1, with TRBD1 as a possible D gene (5 bases). V lost 3 bases and J 0 bases, leaving 20 bases between the germline ends. The CDR3 covers 18 residues. Germline CDR1 MGHRA, CDR2 YSYEKL. DNA for the CDR3: TGCGCCAGCAGCCATGTTGTTCAGGGTCGAGGAATGAACACTGAAGCTTTCTTT. It is translated as CASSHVVQGRGMNTEAFF.

The CDR3 sequence is CASSPPYEQYF. CDR3 in DNA: TGTGCCAGCAGTCCCCCTTACGAGCAGTACTTC. This chain connects TRBV2 to TRBJ2-7; D call uncertain. CDR3 length: 11 residues. Germline V lookup: CDR1 SNHLY, CDR2 FYNNEI. Trimming removed 5 bases at V and 4 bases at J, with 6 bases between.

The chain couples TRBV29-1 to TRBJ1-2, with D maybe TRBD1 (5 bases). The V gene's germline CDR1 is SQVTM and CDR2 ANQGSEA. This CDR3 spans 13 amino acids. Trimming took 0 bases from V and 8 from J, leaving 13 bases between them. CDR3 residues: CSVEDRQGWGYTF. The CDR3 nucleotides read TGCAGCGTTGAAGATCGGCAGGGTTGGGGCTACACCTTC.

CDR3 residues: CASSRSGSKETQYF. The CDR3, as DNA: TGTGCCAGCAGCCGCAGCGGGAGTAAAGAGACCCAGTACTTC. The chain has TRBV7-2 and TRBJ2-5; 8 nucleotides align to TRBD2. With V trimmed by 5 bases and J by 3 bases, 5 bases remained unmatched. The CDR3 length is 14 residues. Germline V gene lookup returns CDR1 SGHTA and CDR2 FQGNSA.

The chain is built from TRBV5-6 and TRBJ2-5, with D tentatively TRBD2 (5 bases). Trimming removed 5 bases from V and 7 bases from J, with 15 bases in between. This CDR3 spans 13 amino acids. Germline V gene data show CDR1 as SGHDT and CDR2 as YYEEEE. The CDR3 loop reads CASRSLPRGTQYF. The CDR3 DNA is TGTGCCAGCAGATCCCTCCCCCGGGGGACCCAGTACTTC.

The V call is TRBV7-9, the J call TRBJ2-3; D not certain. Germline CDR1 is SEHNR and CDR2 is FQNEAQ (reference sequence). CDR3 size: 13 residues. V lost 6 bases, J lost 0 bases, and 7 bases lay in between. The CDR3 loop reads CASRSLSTDTQYF. The CDR3 DNA reads TGTGCCAGCAGGAGTCTCAGCACAGATACGCAGTATTTT.

The chain couples TRBV11-2 to TRBJ1-2; 9 bases agree with TRBD1. V shed 5 bases, J shed 2 bases, and the junction held 3 bases outside the gene matches. The CDR3 sequence is 14 residues long. Germline values: CDR1 SGHAT, CDR2 FQNNGV. The chain's CDR3 is CASSPGQGNYGYTF. Written as DNA, the CDR3 is TGTGCCAGCAGCCCCGGACAGGGGAACTATGGCTACACCTTC.

The genes are TRBV6-5 and TRBJ1-2, with 8 bases identical to TRBD1. The CDR3 totals 14 residues. CDR1 MNHEY and CDR2 SVGAGI come from the germline V gene. With 2 bases clipped from V and 4 bases from J, the junction kept 3 bases outside the gene matches. The CDR3 loop is CASSYSQGAYGYTF. DNA of the CDR3: TGTGCCAGCAGTTACAGCCAGGGGGCCTATGGCTACACCTTC.

The rearrangement uses TRBV5-5 and TRBJ2-5, with D perhaps TRBD1 (6 bases). Per germline, CDR1 SGHKS and CDR2 YYEKEE (reference sequence). V was cut by 2 bases and J by 3 bases, with 8 bases left in between. CDR3 size: 13 residues. CDR3 sequence reads: CASSFKGEETQYF. The CDR3 DNA reads TGTGCCAGCAGCTTTAAGGGGGAAGAGACCCAGTACTTC.

This clone was recorded once. This sequence joins TRBV5-1 and TRBJ2-5; 10 bases agree with TRBD1. Germline lookup yields CDR1 SGHRS and CDR2 YFSETQ. The CDR3 sequence is 14 residues long. Trimming cost V 3 bases and J 3 bases; bases outside gene matches: 2. The CDR3 spells CASSSGTGEETQYF. CDR3 sequence (DNA): TGCGCCAGCAGCTCGGGGACAGGGGAAGAGACCCAGTACTTC.

The chain couples TRBV7-8 to TRBJ1-1; no clear D. The V and J ends lost 3 bases and 5 bases respectively, with 13 bases between them. The CDR3 is 14 residues long. The germline CDR1 and CDR2 sequences are SGHVS and FQNEAQ. The CDR3 nucleotides read TGTGCCAGCAGCTTCGAAATGACGGGAACTGAAGCTTTCTTT. Translating gives CASSFEMTGTEAFF.

The chain combines TRBV5-1 with TRBJ2-3, with 8 positions matching TRBD2. With 10 bases clipped from V and 0 bases from J, the junction kept 13 bases outside the gene matches. Germline V gene sequence: CDR1 SGHRS, CDR2 YFSETQ. The CDR3 loop spans 16 amino acids. CDR3 sequence reads: CASKTTSGTSTDTQYF. Here the CDR3 DNA reads TGCGCCTCAAAAACTACTAGCGGAACTAGCACAGATACGCAGTATTTT.

The chain joins TRBV5-1 to TRBJ2-1, with 14 bases identical to TRBD2. The V segment lost 4 bases and the J segment 9 bases; nucleotides outside the gene matches: 3. The CDR3 is made up of 14 amino acids. CDR1 is SGHRS and CDR2 is YFSETQ in the germline V gene. The CDR3 DNA sequence: TGCGCCAGCAGCCAAGGACTAGCGGGGGGTGAGCAGTTCTTC. It is translated as CASSQGLAGGEQFF. The whole variable domain, filled in from reference TRBV5-1 and TRBJ2-1, reads KAGVTQTPRYLIKTRGQQVTLSCSPISGHRSVSWYQQTPGQGLQFLFEYFSETQRNKGNFPGRFSGRQFSNSRSEMNVSTLELGDSALYLCASSQGLAGGEQFFGPGTRLTVL.

The chain recombines TRBV9 with TRBJ2-7, with a possible D match to TRBD1 (6 bases). Germline V gene lookup returns CDR1 SGDLS and CDR2 YYNGEE. This CDR3 is built from 13 residues. V dropped 4 bases and J dropped 7 bases, with 15 bases sitting between them. DNA of the CDR3: TGTGCCAGCAGCCCATCCGGTACAGGGGAGCAGTACTTC. Translation: CASSPSGTGEQYF. Looking up the rest from reference TRBV9 and TRBJ2-7 gives the full variable domain: DSGVTQTPKHLITATGQRVTLRCSPRSGDLSVYWYQQSLDQGLQFLIQYYNGEERAKGNILERFSAQQFPDLHSELNLSSLELGDSALYFCASSPSGTGEQYFGPGTRLTVT.

This chain uses TRBV30 with TRBJ1-2; the match to TRBD1 covers 10 bases. CDR1 is GTSNPN and CDR2 is SVGIG in the germline V gene (reference sequence). The trim removed 4 bases at V and 6 bases at J, leaving 11 bases unmatched. The CDR3 is 15 amino acids. In DNA form, the CDR3 reads TGTGCCTGGATCAAGACGGGACAGGGGATGAATGGCTACACCTTC. Protein sequence: CAWIKTGQGMNGYTF. Supplemented by reference TRBV30 and TRBJ1-2, the full variable domain reads SQTIHQWPATLVQPVGSPLSLECTVEGTSNPNLYWYRQAAGRGLQLLFYSVGIGQISSEVPQNLSASRPQDRQFILSSKKLLLSDSGFYLCAWIKTGQGMNGYTFGSGTRLTVV.

V and J are TRBV11-2 and TRBJ1-2; no reliable D call. V was pared by 6 bases and J by 5 bases, with 22 bases between. The V gene's germline CDR1 is SGHAT and CDR2 FQNNGV. The CDR3 is 16 residues long. CDR3 sequence: CASRPLTRKAQYGYTF. CDR3 nucleotides: TGTGCCAGCAGGCCACTAACGCGAAAGGCGCAGTATGGCTACACCTTC.